A selection of T cell receptor beta chains follows, all from one sample in a study of T cell responses to AZD1222 COVID-19 vaccine. Libraries were prepared by immunoSEQ multiplex PCR; TCRdb keeps only in-frame clonotypes and omits some of them. The repertoire includes 95,000 to 150,000 clones, roughly 91% of them detected once, and approximately 5% sits in the top ten. The material sequenced was peripheral blood, taken 28 days after the second AZD1222 dose. The receptors stem from an adult who received the AZD1222 COVID-19 vaccine. Each CDR3 is given with its conserved first and last residue. The D gene is left open where the match is weak. Clone size, where shown, is once, few, many, or a class for clones that have expanded.

CDR3aa: CASSRGTSVIPNEQFF
CDR3nt: TGTGCCAGCAGCCGAGGGACCTCGGTTATCCCTAATGAGCAGTTCTTC
d_gene: NA
abundance: NA
v_gene: TRBV7-9
j_gene: TRBJ2-1

CDR3aa: CASSLSGTSEETQYF
CDR3nt: TGCGCCAGCAGCTTGTCCGGGACTAGCGAAGAGACCCAGTACTTC
d_gene: TRBD2
abundance: NA
v_gene: TRBV5-1
j_gene: TRBJ2-5

CDR3aa: CAIRPGQGTTDTQYF
CDR3nt: TGTGCCATCAGACCGGGACAGGGGACAACAGATACGCAGTATTTT
d_gene: TRBD1
abundance: NA
v_gene: TRBV10-3
j_gene: TRBJ2-3

CDR3aa: CSAQRNEQFF
CDR3nt: TGCAGTGCACAGCGGAATGAGCAGTTCTTC
d_gene: NA
abundance: NA
v_gene: TRBV20-1
j_gene: TRBJ2-1

CDR3aa: CASSDPAGHGTDTQYF
CDR3nt: TGTGCCAGCAGTGATCCAGCGGGACATGGTACAGATACGCAGTATTTT
d_gene: NA
abundance: NA
v_gene: TRBV2
j_gene: TRBJ2-3

CDR3aa: CASRPLNGYEQYF
CDR3nt: TGTGCCAGCAGACCCCTCAACGGATACGAGCAGTACTTC
d_gene: NA
abundance: NA
v_gene: TRBV7-8
j_gene: TRBJ2-7

CDR3aa: CASSHQNSRTYEQYF
CDR3nt: TGTGCCAGCAGTCATCAAAATTCTCGGACCTATGAGCAGTACTTC
d_gene: NA
abundance: NA
v_gene: TRBV27
j_gene: TRBJ2-7

CDR3aa: CASSSGDRGWNEQFF
CDR3nt: TGTGCCAGCAGCTCGGGGGACAGGGGTTGGAATGAGCAGTTCTTC
d_gene: TRBD1
abundance: NA
v_gene: TRBV5-5
j_gene: TRBJ2-1

CDR3aa: CASSLQPTGELFF
CDR3nt: TGTGCCAGCAGCCTCCAGCCGACCGGGGAGCTGTTTTTT
d_gene: NA
abundance: NA
v_gene: TRBV11-1
j_gene: TRBJ2-2

CDR3aa: CARQRERRDTQYF
CDR3nt: TGTGCCAGGCAGCGGGAGCGAAGGGATACGCAGTATTTT
d_gene: TRBD2
abundance: once
v_gene: TRBV2
j_gene: TRBJ2-3

CDR3aa: CASSNTPNYGYTF
CDR3nt: TGTGCCAGCAGTAATACACCTAACTATGGCTACACCTTC
d_gene: NA
abundance: NA
v_gene: TRBV6-4
j_gene: TRBJ1-2

CDR3aa: CASSLEGADTGELFF
CDR3nt: TGTGCCAGCAGCTTAGAAGGGGCCGACACCGGGGAGCTGTTTTTT
d_gene: NA
abundance: NA
v_gene: TRBV7-7
j_gene: TRBJ2-2

CDR3aa: CASSSILGGEQFF
CDR3nt: TGTGCCAGCAGCTCCATCCTCGGAGGTGAGCAGTTCTTC
d_gene: NA
abundance: NA
v_gene: TRBV11-3
j_gene: TRBJ2-1

CDR3aa: CASSMGGRGSYEQYF
CDR3nt: TGTGCCAGTAGTATGGGCGGAAGGGGCTCCTACGAGCAGTACTTC
d_gene: NA
abundance: NA
v_gene: TRBV19
j_gene: TRBJ2-7

CDR3aa: CASSPDRDHEQYF
CDR3nt: TGTGCCAGCAGCCCAGACAGGGACCACGAGCAGTACTTC
d_gene: TRBD1
abundance: NA
v_gene: TRBV28
j_gene: TRBJ2-7

CDR3aa: CASSQAGTRGNEQFF
CDR3nt: TGTGCCAGCAGCCAAGCCGGGACTAGGGGCAATGAGCAGTTCTTC
d_gene: TRBD2
abundance: NA
v_gene: TRBV3-1/TRBV3-2
j_gene: TRBJ2-1

CDR3aa: CASSIWEGETQYF
CDR3nt: TGTGCCAGTAGTATCTGGGAGGGAGAGACCCAGTACTTC
d_gene: TRBD2
abundance: NA
v_gene: TRBV19
j_gene: TRBJ2-5

CDR3aa: CASSSEKANYGYTF
CDR3nt: TGTGCCAGCAGCTCCGAAAAAGCTAACTATGGCTACACCTTC
d_gene: NA
abundance: once
v_gene: TRBV7-2
j_gene: TRBJ1-2

CDR3aa: CASSTQRRGFNGNSPLHF
CDR3nt: TGTGCCAGCAGCACCCAACGACGGGGATTTAACGGTAATTCACCCCTCCACTTT
d_gene: NA
abundance: NA
v_gene: TRBV21-1
j_gene: TRBJ1-6

CDR3aa: CASSLVSNQPQHF
CDR3nt: TGTGCCAGCAGCTTAGTTAGCAATCAGCCCCAGCATTTT
d_gene: NA
abundance: NA
v_gene: TRBV11-2
j_gene: TRBJ1-5

CDR3aa: CASRLSRAGETQYF
CDR3nt: TGCGCCAGCAGATTGAGCAGGGCGGGAGAGACCCAGTACTTC
d_gene: NA
abundance: NA
v_gene: TRBV5-1
j_gene: TRBJ2-5

CDR3aa: CASGLSPESSYNSPLHF
CDR3nt: TGTGCTAGTGGTTTGAGTCCAGAAAGCTCCTATAATTCACCCCTCCACTTT
d_gene: NA
abundance: NA
v_gene: TRBV12-5
j_gene: TRBJ1-6

CDR3aa: CAWSPGTTSYEQYF
CDR3nt: TGTGCCTGGAGTCCCGGGACTACCTCCTACGAGCAGTACTTC
d_gene: TRBD2
abundance: NA
v_gene: TRBV30
j_gene: TRBJ2-7

CDR3aa: CASSPTPRNEQFF
CDR3nt: TGTGCCAGCAGTCCTACCCCCAGGAATGAGCAGTTCTTC
d_gene: NA
abundance: NA
v_gene: TRBV28
j_gene: TRBJ2-1

CDR3aa: CASSDHLTGTLNTEAFF
CDR3nt: TGTGCCAGCAGTGACCACCTAACCGGGACACTGAACACTGAAGCTTTCTTT
d_gene: NA
abundance: NA
v_gene: TRBV25-1
j_gene: TRBJ1-1

CDR3aa: CASRPQRHTQYF
CDR3nt: TGTGCCAGCAGGCCTCAGAGGCATACGCAGTATTTT
d_gene: NA
abundance: NA
v_gene: TRBV12-3/TRBV12-4
j_gene: TRBJ2-3

CDR3aa: CASSYGDGGSYEQYF
CDR3nt: TGTGCCAGCAGTTATGGGGACGGGGGATCCTACGAGCAGTACTTC
d_gene: NA
abundance: NA
v_gene: TRBV6-2/TRBV6-3
j_gene: TRBJ2-7

CDR3aa: CASSPSLAGADEAFF
CDR3nt: TGTGCCAGCTCTCCAAGCCTGGCAGGGGCGGATGAAGCTTTCTTT
d_gene: NA
abundance: NA
v_gene: TRBV18
j_gene: TRBJ1-1

CDR3aa: CASSQDRGSYF
CDR3nt: TGTGCCAGCAGCCAAGATCGGGGTAGCTACTTT
d_gene: NA
abundance: NA
v_gene: TRBV3-1/TRBV3-2
j_gene: TRBJ1-6

CDR3aa: CASSFTGTSGYNEQFF
CDR3nt: TGCGCCAGCAGCTTCACCGGGACTAGCGGGTACAATGAGCAGTTCTTC
d_gene: TRBD2
abundance: NA
v_gene: TRBV5-1
j_gene: TRBJ2-1

CDR3aa: CASSQGGTGPYNEQFF
CDR3nt: TGTGCCAGCAGCCAAGGTGGGACAGGGCCCTACAATGAGCAGTTCTTC
d_gene: TRBD1
abundance: NA
v_gene: TRBV4-2
j_gene: TRBJ2-1

CDR3aa: CASSEADKMNTEAFF
CDR3nt: TGTGCCAGCAGTGAAGCGGACAAGATGAACACTGAAGCTTTCTTT
d_gene: NA
abundance: NA
v_gene: TRBV2
j_gene: TRBJ1-1

CDR3aa: CASSPETGGGYGYTF
CDR3nt: TGTGCCAGCTCACCAGAGACAGGGGGCGGCTATGGCTACACCTTC
d_gene: TRBD1
abundance: NA
v_gene: TRBV18
j_gene: TRBJ1-2

CDR3aa: CASRGAANTGELFF
CDR3nt: TGTGCCTCTCGCGGCGCGGCGAACACCGGGGAGCTGTTTTTT
d_gene: NA
abundance: NA
v_gene: TRBV10-3
j_gene: TRBJ2-2

CDR3aa: CARSQSAGSDSGNTIYF
CDR3nt: TGTGCCAGAAGCCAGTCGGCAGGATCGGACTCCGGAAACACCATATATTTT
d_gene: NA
abundance: once
v_gene: TRBV7-5
j_gene: TRBJ1-3

CDR3aa: CASSYGRANYGYTF
CDR3nt: TGTGCCAGCAGTTACGGCAGGGCTAACTATGGCTACACCTTC
d_gene: NA
abundance: NA
v_gene: TRBV6-2/TRBV6-3
j_gene: TRBJ1-2

CDR3aa: CASSRGAGPGQPQHF
CDR3nt: TGTGCCAGCAGTAGGGGGGCCGGACCGGGGCAGCCCCAGCATTTT
d_gene: NA
abundance: NA
v_gene: TRBV6-2/TRBV6-3
j_gene: TRBJ1-5